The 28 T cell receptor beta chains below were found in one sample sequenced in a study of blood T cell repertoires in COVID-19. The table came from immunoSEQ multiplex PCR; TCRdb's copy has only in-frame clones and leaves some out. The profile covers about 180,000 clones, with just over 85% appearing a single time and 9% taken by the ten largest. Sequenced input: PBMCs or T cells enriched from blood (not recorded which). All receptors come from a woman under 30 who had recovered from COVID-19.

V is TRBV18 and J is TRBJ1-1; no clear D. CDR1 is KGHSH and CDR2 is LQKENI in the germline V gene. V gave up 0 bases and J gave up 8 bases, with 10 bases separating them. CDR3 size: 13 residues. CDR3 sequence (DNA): TGTGCCAGCTCACCACCCTTGGGTAGCGAAGCTTTCTTT. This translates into CASSPPLGSEAFF.

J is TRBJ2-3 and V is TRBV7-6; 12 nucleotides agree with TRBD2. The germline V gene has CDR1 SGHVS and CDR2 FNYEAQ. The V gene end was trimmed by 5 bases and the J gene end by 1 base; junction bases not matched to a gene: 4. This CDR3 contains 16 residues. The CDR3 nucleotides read TGTGCCAGCAGCGACCGGACTAGCGGGGGCACAGATACGCAGTATTTT. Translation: CASSDRTSGGTDTQYF.

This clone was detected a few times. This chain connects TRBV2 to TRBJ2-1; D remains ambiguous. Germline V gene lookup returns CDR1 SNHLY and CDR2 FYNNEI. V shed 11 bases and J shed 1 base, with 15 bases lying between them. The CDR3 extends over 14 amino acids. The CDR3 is CASRSAESYNEQFF. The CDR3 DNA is TGTGCCTCCCGTTCGGCGGAATCCTACAATGAGCAGTTCTTC.

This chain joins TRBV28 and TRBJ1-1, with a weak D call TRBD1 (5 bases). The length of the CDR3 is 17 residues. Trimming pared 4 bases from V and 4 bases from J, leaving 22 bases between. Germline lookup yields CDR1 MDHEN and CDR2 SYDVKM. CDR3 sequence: CASSSNLGGEVGTEAFF. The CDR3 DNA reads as TGTGCCAGCAGTTCCAATCTGGGGGGGGAGGTGGGCACTGAAGCTTTCTTT. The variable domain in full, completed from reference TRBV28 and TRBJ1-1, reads DVKVTQSSRYLVKRTGEKVFLECVQDMDHENMFWYRQDPGLGLRLIYFSYDVKMKEKGDIPEGYSVSREKKERFSLILESASTNQTSMYLCASSSNLGGEVGTEAFFGQGTRLTVV.

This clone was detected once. The CDR3 DNA reads TGTGCCAGCAGTTTACCTACAGATGAGCAGTTCTTC. It yields the protein CASSLPTDEQFF. The rearrangement uses TRBV28 and TRBJ2-1; D gene unclear. The germline V gene encodes CDR1 MDHEN and CDR2 SYDVKM. The CDR3 is 12 residues long. The V and J ends lost 2 bases and 8 bases respectively, with 7 bases between them.

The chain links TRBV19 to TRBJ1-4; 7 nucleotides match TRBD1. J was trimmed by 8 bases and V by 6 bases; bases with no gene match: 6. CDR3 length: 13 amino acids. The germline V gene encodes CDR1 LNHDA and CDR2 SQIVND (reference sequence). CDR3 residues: CASRMTGTEKLFF. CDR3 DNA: TGTGCCAGTAGAATGACAGGGACGGAAAAACTGTTTTTT.

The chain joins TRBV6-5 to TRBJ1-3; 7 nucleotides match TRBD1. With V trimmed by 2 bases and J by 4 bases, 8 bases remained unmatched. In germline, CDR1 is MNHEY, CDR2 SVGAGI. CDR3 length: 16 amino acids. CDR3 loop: CASSYTRQGFGNTIYF. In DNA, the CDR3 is TGTGCCAGCAGTTACACCAGACAGGGTTTCGGAAACACCATATATTTT.

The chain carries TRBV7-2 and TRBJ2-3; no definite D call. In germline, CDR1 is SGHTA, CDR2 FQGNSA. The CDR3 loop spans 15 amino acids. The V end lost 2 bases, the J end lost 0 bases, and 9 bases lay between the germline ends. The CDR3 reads CASSLRVLSTDTQYF. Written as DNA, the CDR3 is TGTGCCAGCAGCTTACGGGTTTTGAGCACAGATACGCAGTATTTT.

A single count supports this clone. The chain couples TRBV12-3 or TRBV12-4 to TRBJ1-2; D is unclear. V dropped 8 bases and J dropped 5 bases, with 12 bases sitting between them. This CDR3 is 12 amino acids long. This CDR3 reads CASANDFYGYTF. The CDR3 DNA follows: TGTGCCAGCGCTAACGACTTTTATGGCTACACCTTC.

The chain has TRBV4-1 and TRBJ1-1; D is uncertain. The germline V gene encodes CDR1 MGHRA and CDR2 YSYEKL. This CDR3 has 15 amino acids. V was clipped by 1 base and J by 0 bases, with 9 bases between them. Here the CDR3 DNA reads TGCGCCAGCAGCCAAGTTGTACAAGTGAACACTGAAGCTTTCTTT. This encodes CASSQVVQVNTEAFF.

In nucleotides, the CDR3 is TGCGCCAGCAGTGACGCGGGGGGGACCCAGTACTTC. It codes for CASSDAGGTQYF. The rearrangement joins TRBV10-1 to TRBJ2-5, with 8 bases that match TRBD2. The germline CDR1 and CDR2 sequences are WNHNN and SYGVQD (reference sequence). Trimming removed 3 bases from V and 7 bases from J; junction bases left unmatched: 1. This CDR3 comprises 12 residues.

CDR3 coding DNA: TGTGCCAGCAGCTTCAATGTTCATCAAGATACGCAGTATTTT. Encoded protein: CASSFNVHQDTQYF. This chain joins TRBV7-3 and TRBJ2-3; D call uncertain. V lost 3 bases, J lost 5 bases, and 12 bases lay in between. Germline-derived CDR1 and CDR2 are SGHTA and FQGTGA. The CDR3 sequence is 14 residues long.

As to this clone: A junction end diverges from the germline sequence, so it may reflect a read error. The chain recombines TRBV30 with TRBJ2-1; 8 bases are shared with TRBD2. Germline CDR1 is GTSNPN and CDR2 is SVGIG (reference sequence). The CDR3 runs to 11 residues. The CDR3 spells CAWTVSGIRLF. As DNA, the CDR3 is TGTGCCTGGACCGTTAGCGGGATAAGGCTCTTC.

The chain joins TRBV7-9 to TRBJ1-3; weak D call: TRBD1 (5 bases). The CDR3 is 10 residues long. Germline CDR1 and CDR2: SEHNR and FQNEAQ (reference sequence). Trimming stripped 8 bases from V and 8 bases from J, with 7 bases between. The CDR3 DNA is TGTGCCAGCGGGGGGGACACCATATATTTT. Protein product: CASGGDTIYF.

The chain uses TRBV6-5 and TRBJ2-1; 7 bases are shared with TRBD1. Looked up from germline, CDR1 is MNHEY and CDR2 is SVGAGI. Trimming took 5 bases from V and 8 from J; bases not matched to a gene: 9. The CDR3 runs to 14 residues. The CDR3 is CASSNRGIIYEQFF. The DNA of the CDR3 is TGTGCCAGCAGTAACAGGGGTATCATCTATGAGCAGTTCTTC.

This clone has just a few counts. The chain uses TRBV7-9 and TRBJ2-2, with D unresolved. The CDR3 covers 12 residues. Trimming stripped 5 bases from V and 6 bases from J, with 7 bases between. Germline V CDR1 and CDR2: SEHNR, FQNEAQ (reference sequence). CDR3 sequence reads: CASSPYSGELFF. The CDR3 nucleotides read TGTGCCAGCAGCCCCTATTCCGGGGAGCTGTTTTTT.

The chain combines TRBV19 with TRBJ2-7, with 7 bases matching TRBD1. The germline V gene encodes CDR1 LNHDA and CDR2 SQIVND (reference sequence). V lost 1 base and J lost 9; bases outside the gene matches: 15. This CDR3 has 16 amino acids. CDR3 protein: CASSIVDRTGSSSQYF. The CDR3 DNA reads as TGTGCCAGTAGTATAGTCGACCGGACAGGATCTTCTTCGCAGTACTTC.

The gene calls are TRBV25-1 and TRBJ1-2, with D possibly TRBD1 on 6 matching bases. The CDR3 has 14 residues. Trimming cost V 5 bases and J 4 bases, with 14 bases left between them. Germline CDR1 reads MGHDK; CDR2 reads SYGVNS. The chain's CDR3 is CASSTGLGPYGYTF. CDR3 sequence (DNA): TGTGCCAGCAGTACAGGGCTGGGACCCTATGGCTACACCTTC.

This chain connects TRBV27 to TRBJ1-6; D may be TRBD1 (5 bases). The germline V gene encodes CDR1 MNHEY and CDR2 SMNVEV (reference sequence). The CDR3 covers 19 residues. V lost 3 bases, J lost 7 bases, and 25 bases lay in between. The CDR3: CASSFSPPGLTLGNSPLHF. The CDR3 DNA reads TGTGCCAGCAGTTTCTCTCCCCCGGGACTCACGTTGGGGAATTCACCCCTCCACTTT.

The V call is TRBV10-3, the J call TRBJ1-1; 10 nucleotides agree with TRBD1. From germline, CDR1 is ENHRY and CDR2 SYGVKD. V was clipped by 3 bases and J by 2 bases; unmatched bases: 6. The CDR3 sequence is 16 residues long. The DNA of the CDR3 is TGTGCCATCAGTGACGGGACAGGGGTAATAAACACTGAAGCTTTCTTT. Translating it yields CAISDGTGVINTEAFF.

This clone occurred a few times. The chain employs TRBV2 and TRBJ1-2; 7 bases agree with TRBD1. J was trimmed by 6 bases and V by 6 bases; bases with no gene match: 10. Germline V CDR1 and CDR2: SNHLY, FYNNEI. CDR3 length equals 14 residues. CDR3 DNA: TGTGCCAGCAGAGGAGGAGGGGGCGGGAATGGCTACACCTTC. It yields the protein CASRGGGGGNGYTF.

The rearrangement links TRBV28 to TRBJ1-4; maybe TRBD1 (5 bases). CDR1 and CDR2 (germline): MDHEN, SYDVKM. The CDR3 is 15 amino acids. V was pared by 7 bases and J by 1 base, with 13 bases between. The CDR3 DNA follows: TGTGCCAGCAATGGTGTAGGGGTAACTAATGAAAAACTGTTTTTT. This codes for CASNGVGVTNEKLFF.

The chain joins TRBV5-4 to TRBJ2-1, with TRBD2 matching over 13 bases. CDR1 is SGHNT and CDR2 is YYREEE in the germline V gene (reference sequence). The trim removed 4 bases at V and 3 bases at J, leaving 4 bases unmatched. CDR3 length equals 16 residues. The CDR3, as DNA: TGTGCCAGCAGCGGGGGACTAGCGGGGAGCTACAATGAGCAGTTCTTC. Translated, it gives CASSGGLAGSYNEQFF.

This CDR3 reads CASSPIQQGGDNSPLHF. DNA of the CDR3: TGCGCCAGCAGCCCGATACAACAGGGGGGGGATAATTCACCCCTCCACTTT. The chain recombines TRBV4-1 with TRBJ1-6; 8 nucleotides line up with TRBD1. Trimming cost V 4 bases and J 5 bases; bases outside gene matches: 10. Germline V gene sequence: CDR1 MGHRA, CDR2 YSYEKL. The CDR3 is made up of 17 amino acids.

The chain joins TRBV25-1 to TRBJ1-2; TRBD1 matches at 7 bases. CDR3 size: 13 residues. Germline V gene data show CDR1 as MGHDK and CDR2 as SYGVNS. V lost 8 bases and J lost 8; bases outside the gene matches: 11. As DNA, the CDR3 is TGTGCCAGCCGCCGAGACAGGGCTGACGGCTACACCTTC. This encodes CASRRDRADGYTF.

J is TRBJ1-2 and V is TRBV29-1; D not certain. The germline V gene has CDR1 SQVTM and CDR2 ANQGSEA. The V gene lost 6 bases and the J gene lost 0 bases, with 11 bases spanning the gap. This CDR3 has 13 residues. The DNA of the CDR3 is TGCAGCGTGCCCGGAGCAGCTAACTATGGCTACACCTTC. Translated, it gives CSVPGAANYGYTF.

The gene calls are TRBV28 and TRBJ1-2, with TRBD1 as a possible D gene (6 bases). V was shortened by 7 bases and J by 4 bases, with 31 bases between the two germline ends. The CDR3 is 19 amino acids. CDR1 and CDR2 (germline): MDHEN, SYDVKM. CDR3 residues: CASITLGERGSRGSYGYTF. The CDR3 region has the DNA TGTGCCAGCATCACTCTAGGGGAAAGGGGGTCAAGGGGCAGCTATGGCTACACCTTC.

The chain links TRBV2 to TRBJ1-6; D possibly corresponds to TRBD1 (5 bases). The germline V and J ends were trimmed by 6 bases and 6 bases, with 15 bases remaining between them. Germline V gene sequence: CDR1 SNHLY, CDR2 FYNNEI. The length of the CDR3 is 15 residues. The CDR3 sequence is CASRGLTDRNSPLHF. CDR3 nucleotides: TGTGCCAGCAGGGGATTGACAGACCGTAATTCACCCCTCCACTTT.